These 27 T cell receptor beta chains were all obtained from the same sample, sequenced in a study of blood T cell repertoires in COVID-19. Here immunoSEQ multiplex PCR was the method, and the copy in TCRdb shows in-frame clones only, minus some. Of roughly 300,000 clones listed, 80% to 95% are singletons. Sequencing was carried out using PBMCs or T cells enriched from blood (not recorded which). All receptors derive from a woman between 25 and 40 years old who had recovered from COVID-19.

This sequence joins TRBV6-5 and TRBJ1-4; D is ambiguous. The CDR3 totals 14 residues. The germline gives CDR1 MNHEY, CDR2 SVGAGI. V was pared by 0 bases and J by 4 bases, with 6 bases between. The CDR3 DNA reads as TGTGCCAGCAGTTACTCCTACCGTAATGAAAAACTGTTTTTT. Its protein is CASSYSYRNEKLFF.

This CDR3 is CASSQRLAGGQETQYF. Here the CDR3 DNA reads TGTGCCAGCAGCCAAAGACTAGCGGGTGGTCAAGAGACCCAGTACTTC. V gene TRBV7-2 combines with J gene TRBJ2-5, with 10 bases that match TRBD2. The CDR3 spans 16 residues. Trimming took 5 bases from V and 2 from J; bases not matched to a gene: 8. From germline, CDR1 is SGHTA and CDR2 FQGNSA.

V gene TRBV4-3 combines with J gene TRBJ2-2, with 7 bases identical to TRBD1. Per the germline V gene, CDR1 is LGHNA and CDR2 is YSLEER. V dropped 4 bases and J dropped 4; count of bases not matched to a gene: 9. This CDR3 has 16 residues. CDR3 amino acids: CASSLRGQVATGELFF. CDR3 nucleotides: TGCGCCAGCAGCCTACGCGGACAGGTGGCCACCGGGGAGCTGTTTTTT.

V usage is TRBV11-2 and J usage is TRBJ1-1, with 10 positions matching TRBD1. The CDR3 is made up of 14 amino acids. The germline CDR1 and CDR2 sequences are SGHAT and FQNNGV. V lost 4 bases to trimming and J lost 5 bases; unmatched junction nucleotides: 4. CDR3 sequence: CASSWVGQGTEAFF. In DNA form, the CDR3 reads TGTGCCAGCAGCTGGGTGGGACAGGGGACTGAAGCTTTCTTT.

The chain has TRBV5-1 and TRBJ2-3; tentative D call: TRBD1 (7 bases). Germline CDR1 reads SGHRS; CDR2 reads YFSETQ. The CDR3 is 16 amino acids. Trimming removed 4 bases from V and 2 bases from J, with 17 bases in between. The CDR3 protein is CASSRPTGEVTDTQYF. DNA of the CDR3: TGCGCCAGCAGCCGACCTACAGGGGAGGTCACAGATACGCAGTATTTT.

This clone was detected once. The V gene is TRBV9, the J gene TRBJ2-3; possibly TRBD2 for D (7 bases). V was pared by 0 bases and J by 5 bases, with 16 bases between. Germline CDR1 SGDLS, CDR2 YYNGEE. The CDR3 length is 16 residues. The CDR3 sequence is CASSVGRGRLVDTQYF. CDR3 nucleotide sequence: TGTGCCAGCAGCGTAGGGCGGGGGCGCTTAGTAGATACGCAGTATTTT.

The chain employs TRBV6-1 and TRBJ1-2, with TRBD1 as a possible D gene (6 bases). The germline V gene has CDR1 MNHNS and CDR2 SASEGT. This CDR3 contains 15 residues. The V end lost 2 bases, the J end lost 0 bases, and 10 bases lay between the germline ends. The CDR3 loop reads CASSETDSSNYGYTF. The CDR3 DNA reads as TGTGCCAGCAGTGAAACGGACAGCTCTAACTATGGCTACACCTTC.

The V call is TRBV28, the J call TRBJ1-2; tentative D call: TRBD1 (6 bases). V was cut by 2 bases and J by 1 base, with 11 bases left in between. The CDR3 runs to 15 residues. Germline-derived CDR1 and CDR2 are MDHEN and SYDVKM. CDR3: CASSLQGILNYGYTF. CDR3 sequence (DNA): TGTGCCAGCAGTTTACAGGGGATACTTAACTATGGCTACACCTTC.

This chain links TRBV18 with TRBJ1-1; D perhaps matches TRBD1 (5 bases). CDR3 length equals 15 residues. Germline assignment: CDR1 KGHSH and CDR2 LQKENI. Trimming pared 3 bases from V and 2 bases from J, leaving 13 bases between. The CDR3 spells CASSPLGRGNTEAFF. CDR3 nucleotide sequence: TGTGCCAGCTCACCCCTCGGGAGGGGCAACACTGAAGCTTTCTTT.

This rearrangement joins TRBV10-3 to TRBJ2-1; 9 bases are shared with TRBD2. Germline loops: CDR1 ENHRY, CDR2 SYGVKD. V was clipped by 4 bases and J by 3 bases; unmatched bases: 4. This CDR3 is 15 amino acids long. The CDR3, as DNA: TGTGCCATCAGTGTAATAGCGGGGGTCTACAATGAGCAGTTCTTC. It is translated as CAISVIAGVYNEQFF.

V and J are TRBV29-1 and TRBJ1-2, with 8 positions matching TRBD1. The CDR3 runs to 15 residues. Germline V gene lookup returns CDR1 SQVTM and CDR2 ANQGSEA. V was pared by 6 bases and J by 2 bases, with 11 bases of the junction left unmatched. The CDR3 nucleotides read TGCAGCGTCTCATTCAGAAACAGGGGGAACTATGGCTACACCTTC. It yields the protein CSVSFRNRGNYGYTF.

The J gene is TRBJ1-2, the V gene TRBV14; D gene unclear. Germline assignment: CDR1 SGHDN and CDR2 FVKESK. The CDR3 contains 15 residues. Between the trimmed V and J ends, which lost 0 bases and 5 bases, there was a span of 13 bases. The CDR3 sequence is CASSQDRQDMYGYTF. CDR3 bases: TGTGCCAGCAGCCAAGATCGGCAGGATATGTATGGCTACACCTTC.

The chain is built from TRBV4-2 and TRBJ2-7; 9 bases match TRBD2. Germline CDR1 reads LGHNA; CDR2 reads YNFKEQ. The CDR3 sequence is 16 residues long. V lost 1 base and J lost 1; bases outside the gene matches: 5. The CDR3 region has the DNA TGTGCCAGCAGCCAAGCCCAAAGCGGGGGGTCCTACGAGCAGTACTTC. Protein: CASSQAQSGGSYEQYF.

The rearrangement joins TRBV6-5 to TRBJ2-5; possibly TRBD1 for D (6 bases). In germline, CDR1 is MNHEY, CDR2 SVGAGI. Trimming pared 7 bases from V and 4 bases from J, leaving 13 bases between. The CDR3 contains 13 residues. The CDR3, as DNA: TGTGCCAGCACCCGCGCAGGGGTAGAGACCCAGTACTTC. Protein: CASTRAGVETQYF.

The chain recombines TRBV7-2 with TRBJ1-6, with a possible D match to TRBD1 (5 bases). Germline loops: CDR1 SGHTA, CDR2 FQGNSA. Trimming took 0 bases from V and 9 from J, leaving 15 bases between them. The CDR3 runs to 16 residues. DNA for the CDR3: TGTGCCAGCAGCTTAGCCCCCGGGGGAAGGAGTTCACCCCTCCACTTT. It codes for CASSLAPGGRSSPLHF.

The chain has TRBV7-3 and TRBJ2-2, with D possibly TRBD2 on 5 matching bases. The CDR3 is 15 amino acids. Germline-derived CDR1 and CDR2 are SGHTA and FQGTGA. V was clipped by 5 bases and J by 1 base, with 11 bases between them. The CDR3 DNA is TGTGCCAGCAGCCCTTGGGGAGAGAACACCGGGGAGCTGTTTTTT. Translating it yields CASSPWGENTGELFF.

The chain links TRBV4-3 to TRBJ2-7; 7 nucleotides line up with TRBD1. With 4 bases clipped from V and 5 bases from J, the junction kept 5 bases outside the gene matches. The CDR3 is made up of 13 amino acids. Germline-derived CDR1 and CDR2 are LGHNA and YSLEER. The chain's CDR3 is CASSPRGGDEQYF. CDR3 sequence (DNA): TGCGCCAGCAGCCCCCGAGGGGGCGACGAGCAGTACTTC.

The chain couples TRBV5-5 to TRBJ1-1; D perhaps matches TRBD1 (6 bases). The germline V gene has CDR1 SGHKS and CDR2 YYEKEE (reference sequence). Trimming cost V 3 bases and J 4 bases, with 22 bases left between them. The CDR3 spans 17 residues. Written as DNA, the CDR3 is TGTGCCAGCAGCTACAGTGGCCAACACCTAGGGGGCACTGAAGCTTTCTTT. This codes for CASSYSGQHLGGTEAFF.

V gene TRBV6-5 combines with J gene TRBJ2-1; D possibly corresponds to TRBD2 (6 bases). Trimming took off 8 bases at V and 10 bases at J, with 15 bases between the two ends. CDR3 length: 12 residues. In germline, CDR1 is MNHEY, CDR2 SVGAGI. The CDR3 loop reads CASRTPSGEQFF. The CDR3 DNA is TGTGCCAGCCGTACCCCCAGCGGGGAGCAGTTCTTC.

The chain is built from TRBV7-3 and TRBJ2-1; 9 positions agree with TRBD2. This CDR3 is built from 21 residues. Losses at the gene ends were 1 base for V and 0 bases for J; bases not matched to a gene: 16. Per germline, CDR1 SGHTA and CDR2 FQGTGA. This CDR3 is CASSLNAKRGAQNSSYNEQFF. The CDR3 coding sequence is TGTGCCAGCAGCTTAAACGCGAAGCGGGGGGCTCAAAACAGCTCCTACAATGAGCAGTTCTTC. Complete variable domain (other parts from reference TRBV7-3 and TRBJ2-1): GAGVSQTPSNKVTEKGKYVELRCDPISGHTALYWYRQSLGQGPEFLIYFQGTGAADDSGLPNDRFFAVRPEGSVSTLKIQRTERGDSAVYLCASSLNAKRGAQNSSYNEQFFGPGTRLTVL.

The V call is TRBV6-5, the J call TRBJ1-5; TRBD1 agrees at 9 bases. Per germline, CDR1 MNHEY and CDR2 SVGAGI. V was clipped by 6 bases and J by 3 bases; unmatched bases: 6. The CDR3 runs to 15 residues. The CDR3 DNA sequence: TGTGCCAGCAGGCCACAGGGGGCCCTCAATCAGCCCCAGCATTTT. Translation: CASRPQGALNQPQHF.

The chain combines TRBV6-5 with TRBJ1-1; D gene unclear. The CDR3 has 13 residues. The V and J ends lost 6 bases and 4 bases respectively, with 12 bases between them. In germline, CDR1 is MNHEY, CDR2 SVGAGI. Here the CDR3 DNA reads TGTGCCAGCAGCACAGAGATGGGCACTGAAGCTTTCTTT. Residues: CASSTEMGTEAFF.

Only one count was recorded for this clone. The CDR3: CASSSRSSRGSEAFF. The CDR3 DNA follows: TGTGCCAGCAGCTCCCGGAGCTCCCGAGGGTCTGAAGCTTTCTTT. The chain uses TRBV9 and TRBJ1-1, with D uncertain. This CDR3 spans 15 amino acids. Trimming cost V 4 bases and J 6 bases, with 19 bases left between them. Looked up from germline, CDR1 is SGDLS and CDR2 is YYNGEE.

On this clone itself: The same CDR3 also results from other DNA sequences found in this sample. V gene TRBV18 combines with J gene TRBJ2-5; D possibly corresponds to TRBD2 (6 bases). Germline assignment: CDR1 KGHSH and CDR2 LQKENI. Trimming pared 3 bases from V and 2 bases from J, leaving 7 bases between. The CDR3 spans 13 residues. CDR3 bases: TGTGCCAGCTCACCGGGGACTCAAGAGACCCAGTACTTC. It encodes CASSPGTQETQYF.

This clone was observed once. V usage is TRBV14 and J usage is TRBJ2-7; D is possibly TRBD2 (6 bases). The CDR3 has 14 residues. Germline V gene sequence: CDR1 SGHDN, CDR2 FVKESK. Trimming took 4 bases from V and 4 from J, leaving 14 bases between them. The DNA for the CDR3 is TGTGCCAGCAGCCTAGGCCTGGGAGGTTACGAGCAGTACTTC. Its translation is CASSLGLGGYEQYF. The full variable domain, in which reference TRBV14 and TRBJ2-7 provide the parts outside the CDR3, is EAGVTQFPSHSVIEKGQTVTLRCDPISGHDNLYWYRRVMGKEIKFLLHFVKESKQDESGMPNNRFLAERTGGTYSTLKVQPAELEDSGVYFCASSLGLGGYEQYFGPGTRLTVT.

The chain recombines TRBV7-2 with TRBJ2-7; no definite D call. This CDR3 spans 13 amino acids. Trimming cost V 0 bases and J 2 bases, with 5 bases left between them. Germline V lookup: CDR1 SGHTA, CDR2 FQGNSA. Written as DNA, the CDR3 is TGTGCCAGCAGCTTAGCAAGCCCCTACGAGCAGTACTTC. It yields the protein CASSLASPYEQYF. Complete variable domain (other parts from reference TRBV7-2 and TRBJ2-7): GAGVSQSPSNKVTEKGKDVELRCDPISGHTALYWYRQSLGQGLEFLIYFQGNSAPDKSGLPSDRFSAERTGGSVSTLTIQRTQQEDSAVYLCASSLASPYEQYFGPGTRLTVT.

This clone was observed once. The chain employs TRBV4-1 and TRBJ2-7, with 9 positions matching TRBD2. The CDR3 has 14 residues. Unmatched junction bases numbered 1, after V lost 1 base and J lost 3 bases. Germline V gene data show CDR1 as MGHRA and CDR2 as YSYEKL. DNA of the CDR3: TGCGCCAGCAGCCAAGGTAGCGGGAGCTACGAGCAGTACTTC. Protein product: CASSQGSGSYEQYF.